This is a list of T cell receptor beta chains from one sample in a study of T cells after somatic rescue of genetic block. This table comes from immunoSEQ multiplex PCR, and its TCRdb copy is limited to in-frame clones, with some not included. The table records roughly 120,000 clones, under 95% of them present only once. Sequenced sample: peripheral blood mononuclear cells (PBMCs). These TCRs come from a woman aged 18-29 years. Each CDR3 is given with its conserved first and last residue. The order of the fields is clone size, J gene, V gene, D gene, CDR3 protein, CDR3 DNA. D genes are given only for firm matches. Expanded clones get a size class; other rows say once, few or many, or leave the size out.

clone size: .
J gene: TRBJ1-5
V gene: TRBV19
D gene: TRBD1
CDR3 protein: CASSVDRVAQPQHF
CDR3 DNA: TGTGCCAGTAGTGTCGACAGGGTGGCGCAGCCCCAGCATTTT

clone size: few
J gene: TRBJ1-3
V gene: TRBV7-9
D gene: .
CDR3 protein: CASSLASTGNTIYF
CDR3 DNA: TGTGCCAGCAGCTTAGCGTCAACTGGAAACACCATATATTTT

clone size: .
J gene: TRBJ2-2
V gene: TRBV9
D gene: .
CDR3 protein: CASRTEDTGELFF
CDR3 DNA: TGTGCCAGCAGAACAGAGGACACCGGGGAGCTGTTTTTT

clone size: .
J gene: TRBJ2-7
V gene: TRBV5-8
D gene: .
CDR3 protein: CASSSSRTYEQYF
CDR3 DNA: TGTGCCAGCAGCTCCTCGAGAACCTACGAGCAGTACTTC

clone size: .
J gene: TRBJ1-1
V gene: TRBV11-2
D gene: .
CDR3 protein: CASSLLQTMNTEAFF
CDR3 DNA: TGTGCCAGCAGCTTATTACAGACAATGAACACTGAAGCTTTCTTT

clone size: .
J gene: TRBJ1-4
V gene: TRBV4-2
D gene: .
CDR3 protein: CASSPEAGSRGVNEKLFF
CDR3 DNA: TGTGCCAGCAGCCCTGAAGCAGGGTCCCGAGGGGTGAATGAAAAACTGTTTTTT

clone size: .
J gene: TRBJ2-3
V gene: TRBV2
D gene: TRBD2
CDR3 protein: CASSARAGGTDTQYF
CDR3 DNA: TGTGCCAGCAGTGCCAGGGCGGGGGGAACAGATACGCAGTATTTT

clone size: .
J gene: TRBJ2-2
V gene: TRBV10-3
D gene: TRBD1
CDR3 protein: CATGEQDRVLSGELFF
CDR3 DNA: TGTGCCACCGGTGAGCAGGACAGGGTACTTTCCGGGGAGCTGTTTTTT

clone size: .
J gene: TRBJ2-7
V gene: TRBV7-2
D gene: TRBD2
CDR3 protein: CASSSAGAPAHYEQYF
CDR3 DNA: TGTGCCAGCAGCTCAGCGGGGGCCCCGGCTCATTACGAGCAGTACTTC

clone size: .
J gene: TRBJ2-3
V gene: TRBV7-2
D gene: TRBD1
CDR3 protein: CASSLDRGADTQYF
CDR3 DNA: TGTGCCAGCAGCTTAGACAGGGGGGCGGATACGCAGTATTTT

clone size: few
J gene: TRBJ1-6
V gene: TRBV14
D gene: TRBD1
CDR3 protein: CASSQDDAGTGGGSPLHF
CDR3 DNA: TGTGCCAGCAGCCAAGATGATGCCGGGACAGGAGGTGGTTCACCCCTCCACTTT

clone size: .
J gene: TRBJ2-2
V gene: TRBV11-2
D gene: .
CDR3 protein: CASSLDLVRNTGELFF
CDR3 DNA: TGTGCCAGCAGCTTAGATCTGGTCAGGAACACCGGGGAGCTGTTTTTT

clone size: .
J gene: TRBJ1-2
V gene: TRBV7-9
D gene: .
CDR3 protein: CASSTYPGLGEGYTF
CDR3 DNA: TGTGCCAGCAGCACCTACCCCGGACTCGGAGAAGGCTACACCTTC

clone size: .
J gene: TRBJ2-7
V gene: TRBV5-1
D gene: TRBD2
CDR3 protein: CASSLGTSSAREQYF
CDR3 DNA: TGCGCCAGCAGCTTAGGGACTAGCAGTGCCCGGGAGCAGTACTTC

clone size: once
J gene: TRBJ2-5
V gene: TRBV7-9
D gene: .
CDR3 protein: CASSLNGRETQYF
CDR3 DNA: TGTGCCAGCAGCTTAAACGGTCGGGAGACCCAGTACTTC

clone size: .
J gene: TRBJ2-7
V gene: TRBV5-1
D gene: TRBD1
CDR3 protein: CASSSDRGGDIYEQYF
CDR3 DNA: TGCGCCAGCAGCTCAGACAGGGGTGGAGATATCTACGAGCAGTACTTC

clone size: .
J gene: TRBJ2-1
V gene: TRBV4-1
D gene: .
CDR3 protein: CASSQVALNEQFF
CDR3 DNA: TGCGCCAGCAGCCAAGTGGCCCTCAATGAGCAGTTCTTC

clone size: .
J gene: TRBJ2-5
V gene: TRBV4-2
D gene: TRBD1
CDR3 protein: CASSQGAGGRETQYF
CDR3 DNA: TGTGCCAGCAGCCAAGGGGCAGGGGGAAGGGAGACCCAGTACTTC

clone size: once
J gene: TRBJ2-5
V gene: TRBV18
D gene: TRBD2
CDR3 protein: CASSPIGLAGGQETQYF
CDR3 DNA: TGTGCCAGCTCACCCATCGGACTAGCGGGGGGCCAAGAGACCCAGTACTTC

clone size: .
J gene: TRBJ2-1
V gene: TRBV11-3
D gene: .
CDR3 protein: CASSLMDRAGNEQFF
CDR3 DNA: TGTGCCAGCAGCTTAATGGATCGGGCTGGAAATGAGCAGTTCTTC

clone size: .
J gene: TRBJ1-2
V gene: TRBV6-1
D gene: TRBD1
CDR3 protein: CASSEGTGDYGYTF
CDR3 DNA: TGTGCCAGCAGTGAAGGGACAGGGGACTATGGCTACACCTTC

clone size: .
J gene: TRBJ2-1
V gene: TRBV11-3
D gene: TRBD2
CDR3 protein: CASSSPREGRNNEQFF
CDR3 DNA: TGTGCCAGCAGCTCCCCTCGGGAGGGACGCAACAATGAGCAGTTCTTC

clone size: once
J gene: TRBJ2-5
V gene: TRBV30
D gene: .
CDR3 protein: CAWSPQETQYF
CDR3 DNA: TGTGCCTGGTCGCCGCAAGAGACCCAGTACTTC

clone size: .
J gene: TRBJ1-4
V gene: TRBV5-5
D gene: .
CDR3 protein: CASSFGTLNEKLFF
CDR3 DNA: TGTGCCAGCAGCTTTGGGACACTTAATGAAAAACTGTTTTTT

clone size: .
J gene: TRBJ1-2
V gene: TRBV7-9
D gene: TRBD1
CDR3 protein: CASSLAGTGAMGYTF
CDR3 DNA: TGTGCCAGCAGCTTAGCCGGGACAGGGGCTATGGGCTACACCTTC

clone size: .
J gene: TRBJ1-1
V gene: TRBV7-2
D gene: .
CDR3 protein: CASSLGSANTEAFF
CDR3 DNA: TGTGCCAGCAGCTTAGGGTCAGCCAACACTGAAGCTTTCTTT

clone size: .
J gene: TRBJ1-1
V gene: TRBV6-6
D gene: TRBD1
CDR3 protein: CASRRQGITEAFF
CDR3 DNA: TGTGCCAGCAGGAGACAGGGCATCACTGAAGCTTTCTTT

clone size: .
J gene: TRBJ2-7
V gene: TRBV5-4
D gene: TRBD1
CDR3 protein: CASSLSWTGTYEQYF
CDR3 DNA: TGTGCCAGCAGCTTGTCCTGGACAGGGACCTACGAGCAGTACTTC